The 21 T cell receptor beta chains listed next were all sequenced from one sample in a study of TIL therapy for anti-PD-1-resistant metastatic lung cancer (dated by TCRdb to about 2021). TCR beta CDR3 regions were amplified from genomic DNA by bias-controlled multiplex PCR with the immunoSEQ v3 hsTCRB kit. What TCRdb holds here is the immuneACCESS table cut down to in-frame rearrangements. Part of the clones is not present; checked against another copy, under half of the missing clones reflect an unresolved V gene, and the others are unexplained. A total of some 45,000 clones appear in this sample, 80% to 90% of them only once. The ten largest clones add up to 5% of the sample. According to the study, the label for this sample's time point signals: pre-treatment sample, taken before nivolumab and TIL therapy. Sequencing used blood, obtained at baseline. The source is a person aged 25-80 years with non-small cell lung cancer.

The V and J genes are TRBV11-3 and TRBJ2-7; 7 bases are a match to TRBD1. With V trimmed by 1 base and J by 5 bases, 2 bases remained unmatched. This CDR3 is built from 13 residues. Germline lookup yields CDR1 SGHNT and CDR2 YENEEA. The CDR3 DNA sequence: TGTGCCAGCAGCTTAGCCACAGGGGACGAGCAGTACTTC. Protein: CASSLATGDEQYF.

The chain uses TRBV9 and TRBJ2-7; D is possibly TRBD1 or TRBD2 (6 bases each). Germline V gives CDR1 SGDLS, CDR2 YYNGEE. The length of the CDR3 is 15 residues. Trimming left V 5 bases short and J 6 bases short, with 21 bases between. CDR3 amino acids: CASSETEGGLGEQYF. CDR3 in DNA: TGTGCCAGCAGTGAGACAGAGGGGGGCTTGGGCGAGCAGTACTTC.

The DNA for the CDR3 is TGTGCCAGTAGGACAGGCGGAGCTTCCGGGGAGCTGTTTTTT. It yields the protein CASRTGGASGELFF. The V gene is TRBV19, the J gene TRBJ2-2; D might be TRBD1 (6 bases). The CDR3 consists of 14 residues. Trimming pared 6 bases from V and 6 bases from J, leaving 14 bases between. In germline, CDR1 is LNHDA, CDR2 SQIVND (reference sequence).

This rearrangement joins TRBV4-1 to TRBJ2-7; no clear D gene. The V end was cut by 2 bases, the J end by 4 bases, with 9 bases between. Germline V gene lookup returns CDR1 MGHRA and CDR2 YSYEKL. This CDR3 is built from 13 residues. CDR3 protein: CASSQTPRYEQYF. The CDR3 nucleotides are TGCGCCAGCAGCCAAACTCCTCGGTACGAGCAGTACTTC.

The V gene is TRBV27, the J gene TRBJ1-6; 7 bases align to TRBD1. The V and J ends lost 1 base and 7 bases, in that order; junction bases with no gene match: 4. Germline V CDR1 and CDR2: MNHEY, SMNVEV (reference sequence). CDR3 size: 15 residues. CDR3 in DNA: TGTGCCAGCAGTTTATTACAGGGGACGAATTCACCCCTCCACTTT. It yields the protein CASSLLQGTNSPLHF.

J is TRBJ1-2 and V is TRBV5-5; D not certain. V dropped 4 bases and J dropped 4 bases, with 11 bases sitting between them. CDR3 length: 13 amino acids. CDR1 is SGHKS and CDR2 is YYEKEE in the germline V gene (reference sequence). The CDR3 loop is CASSQEKTYGYTF. The DNA for the CDR3 is TGTGCCAGCAGCCAAGAGAAAACCTATGGCTACACCTTC. Complete variable domain (other parts from reference TRBV5-5 and TRBJ1-2): DAGVTQSPTHLIKTRGQQVTLRCSPISGHKSVSWYQQVLGQGPQFIFQYYEKEERGRGNFPDRFSARQFPNYSSELNVNALLLGDSALYLCASSQEKTYGYTFGSGTRLTVV.

Only one count was recorded for this clone. This chain uses TRBV28 with TRBJ2-3; no definite D call. The V end lost 6 bases, the J end lost 6 bases, and 13 bases lay between the germline ends. Germline V lookup: CDR1 MDHEN, CDR2 SYDVKM. There are 13 residues in the CDR3. In DNA form, the CDR3 reads TGTGCCAGCAGCTGGGGTGGTATCGATACGCAGTATTTT. Translated: CASSWGGIDTQYF.

The chain links TRBV6-2 or TRBV6-3 to TRBJ1-1, with TRBD1 identical over 9 bases. CDR3 length: 14 residues. V lost 4 bases and J lost 4; bases outside the gene matches: 4. Germline V gene lookup returns CDR1 MNHEY and CDR2 SVGEGT. This chain's CDR3 is CASSLQGAFTEAFF. The CDR3 DNA reads as TGTGCCAGCAGTTTACAGGGGGCGTTCACTGAAGCTTTCTTT.

This clone was seen once. The V gene is TRBV20-1, the J gene TRBJ1-2, with D possibly TRBD1 on 5 matching bases. In germline, CDR1 is DFQATT, CDR2 SNEGSKA (reference sequence). V shed 6 bases and J shed 4 bases, with 12 bases lying between them. This CDR3 comprises 12 residues. CDR3 loop: CSASAGSYGYTF. CDR3 DNA: TGCAGTGCCAGTGCAGGGAGCTATGGCTACACCTTC.

This chain connects TRBV7-3 to TRBJ1-2; TRBD1 matches at 10 bases. V was pared by 1 base and J by 7 bases, with 12 bases of the junction left unmatched. Germline CDR1 reads SGHTA; CDR2 reads FQGTGA. The CDR3 extends over 17 amino acids. CDR3 residues: CASSLSILVGTGAGYTF. For the CDR3, the DNA is TGTGCCAGCAGCTTAAGTATTTTGGTTGGGACAGGGGCTGGCTACACCTTC.

The V gene is TRBV11-2, the J gene TRBJ2-3, with TRBD2 matching 9 bases. The V segment lost 1 base and the J segment 1 base; nucleotides outside the gene matches: 6. The CDR3 is made up of 17 amino acids. Germline V gene sequence: CDR1 SGHAT, CDR2 FQNNGV. The CDR3 loop reads CASSLGSGGSGTDTQYF. CDR3 sequence (DNA): TGTGCCAGCAGCTTAGGTAGCGGGGGATCTGGCACAGATACGCAGTATTTT. The full variable domain, completed using reference TRBV11-2 and TRBJ2-3, is EAGVAQSPRYKIIEKRQSVAFWCNPISGHATLYWYQQILGQGPKLLIQFQNNGVVDDSQLPKDRFSAERLKGVDSTLKIQPAKLEDSAVYLCASSLGSGGSGTDTQYFGPGTRLTVL.

This chain links TRBV4-3 with TRBJ2-5; D not certain. Looked up from germline, CDR1 is LGHNA and CDR2 is YSLEER. The CDR3 extends over 11 amino acids. The V gene lost 3 bases and the J gene lost 6 bases, with 5 bases spanning the gap. The CDR3 DNA is TGCGCCAGCAGCCAGGGCCAGACCCAGTACTTC. Translating it yields CASSQGQTQYF.

V gene TRBV6-6 combines with J gene TRBJ2-1; D not resolved. V was trimmed by 4 bases and J by 2 bases, leaving 15 bases between them. CDR3 length: 16 residues. Germline CDR1 MNHNY, CDR2 SVGAGI (reference sequence). Written as DNA, the CDR3 is TGTGCCAGCAGTTTGGGCGGATCCCGCACCTACAATGAGCAGTTCTTC. Protein product: CASSLGGSRTYNEQFF.

This clone was counted a single time. The chain couples TRBV27 to TRBJ1-6; tentatively, D is TRBD1 (6 bases). The CDR3 is 14 amino acids. Trimming took off 7 bases at V and 10 bases at J, with 17 bases between the two ends. Germline CDR1 reads MNHEY; CDR2 reads SMNVEV (reference sequence). The CDR3 nucleotides are TGTGCCAGCAAGAAAACAGGGCTGGAATCACCCCTCCACTTT. This translates into CASKKTGLESPLHF.

Regarding this clone: Distinct nucleotide sequences in the sample also encode this CDR3. The chain has TRBV6-5 and TRBJ1-2, with D maybe TRBD1 (6 bases). Germline V gives CDR1 MNHEY, CDR2 SVGAGI. Trimming removed 6 bases from V and 4 bases from J, with 6 bases in between. The CDR3 extends over 11 amino acids. The CDR3 region is CASRQGYGYTF. Written as DNA, the CDR3 is TGTGCCAGCAGACAGGGCTATGGCTACACCTTC.

This rearrangement joins TRBV6-7 to TRBJ2-1; TRBD1 matches 7 bases. TRBV6-7 is treated as an ORF (open reading frame) with a function not yet certain. The CDR3 extends over 15 amino acids. J lost 3 bases, V lost 0 bases, and 2 bases had no gene match. CDR3 region: CASSYSAGGYNEQFF. CDR3 coding DNA: TGTGCCAGCAGTTACTCTGCAGGGGGCTACAATGAGCAGTTCTTC.

The V call is TRBV5-1, the J call TRBJ1-1, with D possibly matching TRBD1 (5 bases). Germline V CDR1 and CDR2: SGHRS, YFSETQ. The CDR3 is 13 residues long. Between the trimmed V and J ends, which lost 4 bases and 3 bases, there was a span of 10 bases. The CDR3 region has the DNA TGCGCCAGCAGCAGTTGGGGGGACACTGAAGCTTTCTTT. Amino acid sequence: CASSSWGDTEAFF.

The chain couples TRBV7-6 to TRBJ2-7; 8 bases match TRBD2. V lost 5 bases, J lost 0 bases, and 9 bases stayed unmatched. Germline-derived CDR1 and CDR2 are SGHVS and FNYEAQ. The CDR3 sequence is 16 residues long. In DNA, the CDR3 is TGTGCCAGCAGCCTGTCGAGCGGGAGTCTCTCCTACGAGCAGTACTTC. Translated: CASSLSSGSLSYEQYF. The full variable domain, completed using reference TRBV7-6 and TRBJ2-7, is GAGVSQSPRYKVTKRGQDVALRCDPISGHVSLYWYRQALGQGPEFLTYFNYEAQQDKSGLPNDRFSAERPEGSISTLTIQRTEQRDSAMYRCASSLSSGSLSYEQYFGPGTRLTVT.

The V call is TRBV7-3, the J call TRBJ2-1; D gene ambiguous. V was clipped by 2 bases and J by 6 bases, with 11 bases between them. CDR3 length: 14 residues. Germline loops: CDR1 SGHTA, CDR2 FQGTGA. In DNA form, the CDR3 reads TGTGCCAGCAGCTTACTGGATTCTACCAATGAGCAGTTCTTC. Translating gives CASSLLDSTNEQFF.

This clone was seen once. The chain recombines TRBV18 with TRBJ1-1; no reliable D call. The CDR3 is 15 residues long. Between the trimmed V and J ends, which lost 2 bases and 0 bases, there was a span of 10 bases. CDR1 and CDR2 from the germline V gene are KGHSH and LQKENI. The CDR3 is CASSPVGLMNTEAFF. The CDR3 coding sequence is TGTGCCAGCTCACCAGTAGGTCTTATGAACACTGAAGCTTTCTTT.

This chain uses TRBV15 with TRBJ2-3; D is possibly TRBD2 (5 bases). This CDR3 comprises 15 residues. Per the germline V gene, CDR1 is LNHNV and CDR2 is YYDKDF (reference sequence). Deletions cut 0 bases from V and 1 base from J, with 8 bases between. The CDR3 DNA sequence: TGTGCCACCAGCAGAGATTTGAGGGGCACAGATACGCAGTATTTT. Translated: CATSRDLRGTDTQYF.